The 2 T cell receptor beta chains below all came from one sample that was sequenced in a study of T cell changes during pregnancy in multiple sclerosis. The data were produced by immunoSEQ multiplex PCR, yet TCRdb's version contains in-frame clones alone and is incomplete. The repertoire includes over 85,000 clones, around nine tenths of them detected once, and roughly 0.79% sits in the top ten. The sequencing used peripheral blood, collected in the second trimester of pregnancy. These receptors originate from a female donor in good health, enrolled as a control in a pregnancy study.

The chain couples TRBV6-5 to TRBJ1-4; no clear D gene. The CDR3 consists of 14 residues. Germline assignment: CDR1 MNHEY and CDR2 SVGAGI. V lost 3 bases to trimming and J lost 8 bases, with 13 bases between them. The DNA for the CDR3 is TGTGCCAGCAGTTATACTGAGGGAAGCGAAAAACTGTTTTTT. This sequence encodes CASSYTEGSEKLFF.

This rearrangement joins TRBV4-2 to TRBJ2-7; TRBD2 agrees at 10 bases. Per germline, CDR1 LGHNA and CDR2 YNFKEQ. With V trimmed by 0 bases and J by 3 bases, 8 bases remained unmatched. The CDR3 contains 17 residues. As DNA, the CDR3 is TGTGCCAGCAGCCAAGAACTAGCGGGGTCGGGGTTCTACGAGCAGTACTTC. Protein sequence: CASSQELAGSGFYEQYF.